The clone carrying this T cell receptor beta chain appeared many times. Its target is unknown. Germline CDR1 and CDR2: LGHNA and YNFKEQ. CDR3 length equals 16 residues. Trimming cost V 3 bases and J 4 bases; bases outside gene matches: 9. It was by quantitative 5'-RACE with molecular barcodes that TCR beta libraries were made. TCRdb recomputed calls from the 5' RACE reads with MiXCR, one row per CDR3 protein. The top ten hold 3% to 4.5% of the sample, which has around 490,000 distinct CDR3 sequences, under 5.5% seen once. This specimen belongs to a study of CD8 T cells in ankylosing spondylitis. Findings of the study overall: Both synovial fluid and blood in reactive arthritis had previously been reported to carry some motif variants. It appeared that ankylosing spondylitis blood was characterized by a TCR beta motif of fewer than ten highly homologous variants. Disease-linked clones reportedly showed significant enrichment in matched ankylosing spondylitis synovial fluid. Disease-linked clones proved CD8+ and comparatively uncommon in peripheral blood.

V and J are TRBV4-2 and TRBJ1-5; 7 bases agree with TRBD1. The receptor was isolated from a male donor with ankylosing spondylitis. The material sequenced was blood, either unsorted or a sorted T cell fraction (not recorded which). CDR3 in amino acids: CASSQTAGTENQPQHF. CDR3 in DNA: TGTGCCAGCAGCCAGACTGCCGGGACAGAAAATCAGCCCCAGCATTTT.